This T cell receptor (beta chain) was profiled in a study of blood T cell repertoires in COVID-19. The overall study: Acute and convalescent COVID-19 specimens originated in the United States, Italy and Spain. T cells, B-cell-depleted T cells, or PBMCs supplied cDNA or gDNA.

The germline V gene encodes CDR1 SGHAT and CDR2 FQNNGV. The CDR3 is made up of 12 amino acids. The V end lost 4 bases, the J end lost 10 bases, and 11 bases lay between the germline ends. Source study methods: Estimation of nucleated cell counts was performed using reference gene primer amplification. Data came from immunoSEQ multiplex PCR; TCRdb stores just in-frame clones and leaves some out. V and J calls and clone size come straight from that table; D and trimming were deduced from the DNA. The sample consists of 250,000 to 300,000 clones, more than 85% of them appearing once. This receptor was identified in a man between 18 and 29 years old with active or convalescent COVID-19. The gene calls are TRBV11-2 and TRBJ2-1; D is undetermined. Sequencing was performed on peripheral blood. In DNA, the CDR3 is TGTGCCAGCAGCTCCTTAATCTACGAGCAGTTCTTC. This translates into CASSSLIYEQFF.